Listed below are T cell receptor beta chains from one sample, sequenced in a study of cytomegalovirus exposure and HLA in healthy donors. Clones were read by immunoSEQ multiplex PCR, and TCRdb kept only the in-frame ones, dropping some. The sample lists more than 100,000 clones, approximately 15% occurring once. The specimen was PBMCs. The receptor source for this set is a woman aged 18 to 35 in good health and CMV-seronegative. CDR3s include the opening cysteine and the closing phenylalanine or tryptophan. The order of the fields is D gene, J gene, clone size, V gene, CDR3 DNA, CDR3 protein. D genes are given only for firm matches. Size is stated for part of the rows, as once, few or many counts, or as a class when the clone is expanded.

d_call: NA
j_call: TRBJ2-5
clone_size: NA
v_call: TRBV6-5
cdr3_nt: TGTGCCCCGGTCATGACAGGAAAGCAAGAGACCCAGTACTTC
cdr3_aa: CAPVMTGKQETQYF

d_call: NA
j_call: TRBJ1-2
clone_size: few
v_call: TRBV7-9
cdr3_nt: TGTGCCAGCAGCTTAGCTGGAGGAGGCTACACCTTC
cdr3_aa: CASSLAGGGYTF

d_call: TRBD1
j_call: TRBJ2-7
clone_size: NA
v_call: TRBV4-2
cdr3_nt: TGTGCCAGCAGTCCGGGGACAGGGGTGTCCGAGCAGTACTTC
cdr3_aa: CASSPGTGVSEQYF

d_call: TRBD1
j_call: TRBJ2-3
clone_size: few
v_call: TRBV30
cdr3_nt: TGTGCCTGGGGGACAGGGACAGATACGCAGTATTTT
cdr3_aa: CAWGTGTDTQYF

d_call: NA
j_call: TRBJ1-2
clone_size: NA
v_call: TRBV7-9
cdr3_nt: TGTGCCAGCAGCTTAGTCAAAAATGGCTACACCTTC
cdr3_aa: CASSLVKNGYTF

d_call: NA
j_call: TRBJ2-1
clone_size: few
v_call: TRBV30
cdr3_nt: TGTGCCTGGAGTGTAGACAGCTACAATGAGCAGTTCTTC
cdr3_aa: CAWSVDSYNEQFF

d_call: NA
j_call: TRBJ2-5
clone_size: few
v_call: TRBV28
cdr3_nt: TGTGCCAGCAGAGACACCCTTCGGGGCCAAGAGACCCAGTACTTC
cdr3_aa: CASRDTLRGQETQYF

d_call: NA
j_call: TRBJ2-3
clone_size: few
v_call: TRBV27
cdr3_nt: TGTGCCAGCAGTCAACAGGGCACAGATACGCAGTATTTT
cdr3_aa: CASSQQGTDTQYF

d_call: NA
j_call: TRBJ2-3
clone_size: few
v_call: TRBV5-4
cdr3_nt: TGTGCCAGCAGCTTCTCCACAGATACGCAGTATTTT
cdr3_aa: CASSFSTDTQYF

d_call: NA
j_call: TRBJ2-5
clone_size: few
v_call: TRBV29-1
cdr3_nt: TGCAGCGTTGGGGGACAAACCCAAGAGACCCAGTACTTC
cdr3_aa: CSVGGQTQETQYF

d_call: NA
j_call: TRBJ1-4
clone_size: few
v_call: TRBV5-6
cdr3_nt: TGTGCCAGCAGCTTGGGGCCCTTTAGCGGTGAAAAACTGTTTTTT
cdr3_aa: CASSLGPFSGEKLFF

d_call: TRBD2
j_call: TRBJ2-7
clone_size: NA
v_call: TRBV2
cdr3_nt: TGTGCCAGCGGCCCAGGGGGACTAGCGGGAGTTGAGCAGTACTTC
cdr3_aa: CASGPGGLAGVEQYF

d_call: TRBD1
j_call: TRBJ2-2
clone_size: NA
v_call: TRBV4-3
cdr3_nt: TGCGCCAGCAGCCGGATGACAGGGGGCTACACCGGGGAGCTGTTTTTT
cdr3_aa: CASSRMTGGYTGELFF

d_call: TRBD2
j_call: TRBJ2-6
clone_size: few
v_call: TRBV7-6
cdr3_nt: TGTGCCAGCAGCCCTAGGCTAGCGGCCCTCTCTGGGGCCAACGTCCTGACTTTC
cdr3_aa: CASSPRLAALSGANVLTF

d_call: NA
j_call: TRBJ1-1
clone_size: once
v_call: TRBV7-9
cdr3_nt: TGTGCCAGCAGCTTAGGAGGAATACCCAACACTGCAGCTTTCTTT
cdr3_aa: CASSLGGIPNTAAFF

d_call: TRBD1
j_call: TRBJ2-5
clone_size: once
v_call: TRBV9
cdr3_nt: TGTGCCAGCAGCCCTGCGACAGGGGGCAGGGAGACCCAGTACTTC
cdr3_aa: CASSPATGGRETQYF